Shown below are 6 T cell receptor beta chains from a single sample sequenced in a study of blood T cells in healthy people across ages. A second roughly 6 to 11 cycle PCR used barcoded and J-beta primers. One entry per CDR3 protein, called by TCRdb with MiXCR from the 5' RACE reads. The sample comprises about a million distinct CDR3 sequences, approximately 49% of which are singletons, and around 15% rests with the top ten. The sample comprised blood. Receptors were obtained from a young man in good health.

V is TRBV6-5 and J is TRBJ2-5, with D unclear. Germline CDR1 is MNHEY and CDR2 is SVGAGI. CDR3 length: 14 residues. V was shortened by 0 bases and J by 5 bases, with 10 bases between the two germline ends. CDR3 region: CASSYSNSGETQYF. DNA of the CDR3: TGTGCCAGCAGTTACTCGAATTCTGGGGAGACCCAGTACTTC.

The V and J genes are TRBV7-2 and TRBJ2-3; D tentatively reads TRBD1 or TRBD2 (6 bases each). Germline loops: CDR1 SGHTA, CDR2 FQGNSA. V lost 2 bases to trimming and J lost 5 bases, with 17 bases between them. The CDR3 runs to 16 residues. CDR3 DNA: TGTGCCAGCAGCTTAAACGCAGGGGAGGATGGAGATACGCAGTATTTT. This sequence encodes CASSLNAGEDGDTQYF.

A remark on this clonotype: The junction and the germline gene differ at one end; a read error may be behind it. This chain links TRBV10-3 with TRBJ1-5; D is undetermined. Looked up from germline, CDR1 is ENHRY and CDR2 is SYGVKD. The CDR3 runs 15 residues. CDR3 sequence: CATSESIFTDQPQHF. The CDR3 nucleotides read TGTGCCACCAGTGAGTCTATTTTCACGGACCAGCCCCAGCATTTT.

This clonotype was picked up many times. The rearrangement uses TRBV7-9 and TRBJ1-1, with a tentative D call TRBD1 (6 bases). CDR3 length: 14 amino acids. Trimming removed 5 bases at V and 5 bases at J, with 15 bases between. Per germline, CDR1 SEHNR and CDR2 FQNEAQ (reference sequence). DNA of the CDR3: TGTGCCAGCAGCCGTATGTCAGGGGAAACTGAAGCTTTCTTT. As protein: CASSRMSGETEAFF.

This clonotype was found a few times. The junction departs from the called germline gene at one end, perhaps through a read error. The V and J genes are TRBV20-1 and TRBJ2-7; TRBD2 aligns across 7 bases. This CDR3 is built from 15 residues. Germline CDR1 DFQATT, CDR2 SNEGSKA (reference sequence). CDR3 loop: CSARDRAGSSYEQYF. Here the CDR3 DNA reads TGCAGTGCTAGAGATAGAGCGGGAAGCTCCTACGAGCAGTACTTT.

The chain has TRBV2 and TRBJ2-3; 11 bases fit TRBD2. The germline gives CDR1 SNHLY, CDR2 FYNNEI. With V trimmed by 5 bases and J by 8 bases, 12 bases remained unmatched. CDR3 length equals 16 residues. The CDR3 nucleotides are TGTGCCAGCAGTTACGGACTAGCGGGCCCCCTCAGTACGCAGTATTTT. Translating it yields CASSYGLAGPLSTQYF.